This TCR beta chain was sequenced during a study of molecular identifiers for immune sequencing clone quantification. Each CDR3 protein is one row after TCRdb ran MiXCR on the PCR reads. The repertoire includes a few hundred thousand distinct CDR3 sequences, about 22% of them detected once, and around 0.84% sits in the top ten. The germline V and J ends were trimmed by 5 bases and 3 bases, with 10 bases remaining between them. In germline, CDR1 is LNHDA, CDR2 SQIVND (reference sequence). This CDR3 is built from 14 residues. At least ten counts were recorded for this clonotype. This sequence was found in a human donor in good health. Some libraries in this study had Jurkat cell RNA spiked in. The V and J genes are TRBV19 and TRBJ2-2, with D tentatively TRBD1 (5 bases). Sequencing used naive CD8+ T cells from blood, with Jurkat cell RNA spiked in. Sample subset: FACS-sorted CD8+CD4-CCR7+CD45RA+ naive T cells. CDR3 sequence reads: CASSWPGHTGELFF. CDR3 nucleotides: TGTGCCAGTAGTTGGCCAGGGCACACCGGGGAGCTGTTTTTT.